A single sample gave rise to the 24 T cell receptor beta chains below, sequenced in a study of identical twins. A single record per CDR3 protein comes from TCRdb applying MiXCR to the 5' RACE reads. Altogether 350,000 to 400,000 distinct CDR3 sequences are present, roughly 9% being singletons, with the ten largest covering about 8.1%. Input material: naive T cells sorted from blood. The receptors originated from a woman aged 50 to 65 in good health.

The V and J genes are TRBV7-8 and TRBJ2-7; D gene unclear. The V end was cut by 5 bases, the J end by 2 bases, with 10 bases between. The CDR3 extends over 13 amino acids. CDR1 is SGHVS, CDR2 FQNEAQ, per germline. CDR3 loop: CASSDSSPYEQYV. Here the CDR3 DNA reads TGTGCCAGCAGCGATAGTTCCCCCTACGAGCAGTACGTC.

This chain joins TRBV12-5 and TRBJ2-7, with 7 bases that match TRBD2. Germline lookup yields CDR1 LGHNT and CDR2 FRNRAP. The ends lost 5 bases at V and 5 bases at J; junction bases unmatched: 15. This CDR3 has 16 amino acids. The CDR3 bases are TGTGCTAGTGGTATTGCCGGGGGGTCTCGACTCGACGAGCAGTACTTC. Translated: CASGIAGGSRLDEQYF.

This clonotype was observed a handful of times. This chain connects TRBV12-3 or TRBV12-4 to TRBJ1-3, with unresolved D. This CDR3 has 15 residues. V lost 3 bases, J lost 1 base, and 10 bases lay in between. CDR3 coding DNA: TGTGCCAGCAGTTTCGGCGATGCGTCTGGAAACACCATATATTTT. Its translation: CASSFGDASGNTIYF.

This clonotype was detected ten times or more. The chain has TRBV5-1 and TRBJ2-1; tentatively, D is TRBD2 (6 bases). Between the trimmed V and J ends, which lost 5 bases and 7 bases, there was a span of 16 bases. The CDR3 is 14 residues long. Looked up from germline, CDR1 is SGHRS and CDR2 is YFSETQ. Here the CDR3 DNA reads TGCGCCAGCAGAGCTGGTCTAGCGAAGAATGAGCAGTTCTTC. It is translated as CASRAGLAKNEQFF.

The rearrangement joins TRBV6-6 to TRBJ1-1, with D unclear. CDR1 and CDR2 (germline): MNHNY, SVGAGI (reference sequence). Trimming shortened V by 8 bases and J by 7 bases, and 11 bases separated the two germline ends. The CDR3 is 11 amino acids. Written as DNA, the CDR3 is TGTGCCAGCGCTTCCACAGATGAAGCTTTCTTT. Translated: CASASTDEAFF.

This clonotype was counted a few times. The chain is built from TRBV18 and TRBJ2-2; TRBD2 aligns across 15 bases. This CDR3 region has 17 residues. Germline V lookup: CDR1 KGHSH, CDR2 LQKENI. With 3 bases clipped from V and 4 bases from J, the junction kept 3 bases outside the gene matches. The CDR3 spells CASSPGLAGGGTGELFF. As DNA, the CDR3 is TGTGCCAGCTCACCGGGACTAGCGGGAGGAGGCACCGGGGAGCTGTTTTTT.

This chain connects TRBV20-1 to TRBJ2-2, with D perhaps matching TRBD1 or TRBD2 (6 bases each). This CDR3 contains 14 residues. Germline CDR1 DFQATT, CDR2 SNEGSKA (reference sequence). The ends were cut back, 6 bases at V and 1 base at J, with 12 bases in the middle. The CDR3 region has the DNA TGCAGTGCCCAAGGGGGGATGAACACCGGGGAGCTGTTTTTT. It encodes CSAQGGMNTGELFF.

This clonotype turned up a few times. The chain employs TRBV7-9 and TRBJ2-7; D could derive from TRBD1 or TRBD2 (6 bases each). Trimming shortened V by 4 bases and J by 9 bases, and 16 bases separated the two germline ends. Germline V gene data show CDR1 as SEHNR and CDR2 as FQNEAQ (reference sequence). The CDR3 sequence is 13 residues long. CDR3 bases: TGTGCCAGCAGCTCCGAGGTTGGAGGGGGGCAGTACGTC. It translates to CASSSEVGGGQYV.

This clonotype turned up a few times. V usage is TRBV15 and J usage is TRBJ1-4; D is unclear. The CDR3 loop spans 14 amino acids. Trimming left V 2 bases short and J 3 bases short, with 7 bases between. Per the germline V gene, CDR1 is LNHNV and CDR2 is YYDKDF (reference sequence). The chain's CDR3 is CATSRRDPNEKLFF. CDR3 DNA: TGTGCCACCAGCAGACGAGACCCTAATGAAAAACTGTTTTTT.

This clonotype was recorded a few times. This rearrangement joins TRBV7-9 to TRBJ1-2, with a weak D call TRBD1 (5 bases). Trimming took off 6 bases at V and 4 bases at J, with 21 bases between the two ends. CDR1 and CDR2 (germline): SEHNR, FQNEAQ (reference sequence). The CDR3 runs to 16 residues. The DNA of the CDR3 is TGTGCCAGCAGTCCTTCCGCCGGGACTATGGGCTATGGCTACACCTTC. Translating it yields CASSPSAGTMGYGYTF.

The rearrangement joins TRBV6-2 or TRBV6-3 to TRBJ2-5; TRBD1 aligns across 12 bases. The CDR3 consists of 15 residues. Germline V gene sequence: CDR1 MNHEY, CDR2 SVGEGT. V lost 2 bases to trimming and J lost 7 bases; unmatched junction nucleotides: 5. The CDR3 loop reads CASSYRDRGRGTQYF. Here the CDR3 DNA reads TGTGCCAGCAGTTACAGGGACAGGGGGCGTGGGACCCAGTACTTC.

The CDR3 DNA reads TGCGCCAGCAGCTGGGGACAGGCAGTGACTGAAGCTTTCTTT. The encoded protein is CASSWGQAVTEAFF. The chain recombines TRBV5-1 with TRBJ1-1; 8 bases map to TRBD1. The V gene's germline CDR1 is SGHRS and CDR2 YFSETQ. This CDR3 has 14 amino acids. Trimming cost V 3 bases and J 5 bases; bases outside gene matches: 6.

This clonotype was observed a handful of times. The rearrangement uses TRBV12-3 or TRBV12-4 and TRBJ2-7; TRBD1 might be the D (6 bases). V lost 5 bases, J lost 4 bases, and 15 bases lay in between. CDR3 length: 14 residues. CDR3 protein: CASSRWGRTYEQYF. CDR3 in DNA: TGTGCCAGCAGTCGTTGGGGGCGGACGTACGAGCAGTACTTC.

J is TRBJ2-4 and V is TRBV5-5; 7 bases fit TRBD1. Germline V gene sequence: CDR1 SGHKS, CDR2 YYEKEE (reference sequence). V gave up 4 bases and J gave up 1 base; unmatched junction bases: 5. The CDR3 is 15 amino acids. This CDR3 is CASSPTGVAKNIQYF. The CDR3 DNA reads TGTGCCAGCAGCCCTACAGGGGTGGCCAAAAACATTCAGTACTTC.

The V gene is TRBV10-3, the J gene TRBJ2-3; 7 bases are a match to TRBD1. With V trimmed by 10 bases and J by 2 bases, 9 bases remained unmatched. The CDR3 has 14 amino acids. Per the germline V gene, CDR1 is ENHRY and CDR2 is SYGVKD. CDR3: CATKQGIYTDTQYF. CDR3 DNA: TGTGCCACTAAACAGGGGATCTACACAGATACGCAGTATTTT.

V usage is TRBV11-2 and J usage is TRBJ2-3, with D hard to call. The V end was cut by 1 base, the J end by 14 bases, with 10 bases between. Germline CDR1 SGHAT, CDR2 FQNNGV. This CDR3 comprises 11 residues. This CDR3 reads CASSLGVEVYF. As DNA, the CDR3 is TGTGCCAGCAGCTTAGGGGTAGAGGTGTATTTT.

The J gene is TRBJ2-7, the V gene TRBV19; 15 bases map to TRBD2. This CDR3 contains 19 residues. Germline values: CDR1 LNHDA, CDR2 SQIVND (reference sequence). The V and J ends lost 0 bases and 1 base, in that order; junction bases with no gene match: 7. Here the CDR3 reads CASSIDVGLAGGPSYEQYF. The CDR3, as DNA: TGTGCCAGTAGTATAGACGTCGGACTAGCGGGAGGGCCTTCCTACGAGCAGTACTTC.

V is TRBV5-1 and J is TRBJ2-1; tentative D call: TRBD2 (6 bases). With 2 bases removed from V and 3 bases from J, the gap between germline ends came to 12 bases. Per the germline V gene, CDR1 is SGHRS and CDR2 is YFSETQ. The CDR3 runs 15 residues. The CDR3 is CASSLRDLDYNEQFF. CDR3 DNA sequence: TGCGCCAGCAGCTTACGGGACTTGGACTACAATGAGCAGTTCTTC.

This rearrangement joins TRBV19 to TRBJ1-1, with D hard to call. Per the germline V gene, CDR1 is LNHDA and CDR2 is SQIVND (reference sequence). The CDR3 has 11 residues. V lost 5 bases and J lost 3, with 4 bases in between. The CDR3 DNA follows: TGTGCCAGTAGTGTTGACACTGAAGCTTTCTTT. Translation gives CASSVDTEAFF.

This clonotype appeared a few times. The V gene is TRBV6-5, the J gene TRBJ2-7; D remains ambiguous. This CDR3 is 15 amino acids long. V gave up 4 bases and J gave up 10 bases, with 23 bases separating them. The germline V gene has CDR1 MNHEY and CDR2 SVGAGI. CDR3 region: CASSSGIRSRISQYV. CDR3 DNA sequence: TGTGCCAGCAGTTCCGGAATCCGGTCCCGAATAAGTCAGTACGTC.

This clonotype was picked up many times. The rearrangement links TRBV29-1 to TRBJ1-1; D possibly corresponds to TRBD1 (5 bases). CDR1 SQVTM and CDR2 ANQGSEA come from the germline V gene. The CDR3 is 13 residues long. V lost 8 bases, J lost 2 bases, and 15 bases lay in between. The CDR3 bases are TGCAGCTCTCCAGGGCGATCAAACACTGAAGCTTTCTTT. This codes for CSSPGRSNTEAFF.

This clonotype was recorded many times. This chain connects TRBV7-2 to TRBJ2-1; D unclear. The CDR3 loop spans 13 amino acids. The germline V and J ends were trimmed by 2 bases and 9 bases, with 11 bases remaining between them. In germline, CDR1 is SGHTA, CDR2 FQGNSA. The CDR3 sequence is CASSLWGLAEQFF. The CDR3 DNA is TGTGCCAGCAGCTTATGGGGTCTCGCTGAGCAGTTCTTC.

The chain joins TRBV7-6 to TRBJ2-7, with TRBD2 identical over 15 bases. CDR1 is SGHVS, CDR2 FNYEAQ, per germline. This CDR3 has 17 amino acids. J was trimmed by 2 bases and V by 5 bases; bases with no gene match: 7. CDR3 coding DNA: TGTGCCAGCAGCGGTCCGGGACTAGCGGGAGGAGCCTACGAGCAGTACTTC. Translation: CASSGPGLAGGAYEQYF.

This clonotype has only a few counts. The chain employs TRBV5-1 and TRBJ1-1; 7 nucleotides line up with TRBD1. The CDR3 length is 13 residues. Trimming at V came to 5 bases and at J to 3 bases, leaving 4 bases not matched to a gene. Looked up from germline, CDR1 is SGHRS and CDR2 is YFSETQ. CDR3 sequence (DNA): TGCGCCAGCAGTGGCAGGGGGGACACTGAAGCTTTCTTT. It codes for CASSGRGDTEAFF.